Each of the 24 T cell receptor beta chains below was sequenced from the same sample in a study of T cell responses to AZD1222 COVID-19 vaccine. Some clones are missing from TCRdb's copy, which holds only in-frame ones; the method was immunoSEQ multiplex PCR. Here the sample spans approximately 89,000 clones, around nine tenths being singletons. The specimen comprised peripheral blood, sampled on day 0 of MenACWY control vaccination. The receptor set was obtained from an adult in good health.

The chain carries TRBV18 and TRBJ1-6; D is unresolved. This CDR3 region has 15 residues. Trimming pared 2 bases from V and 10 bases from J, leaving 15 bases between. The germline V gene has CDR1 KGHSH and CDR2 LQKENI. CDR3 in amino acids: CASSPVGGQESPLHF. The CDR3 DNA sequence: TGTGCCAGCTCACCAGTTGGAGGGCAAGAATCACCCCTCCACTTT.

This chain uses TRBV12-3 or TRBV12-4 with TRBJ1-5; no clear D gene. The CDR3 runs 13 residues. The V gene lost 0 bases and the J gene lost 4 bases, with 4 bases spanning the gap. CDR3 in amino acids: CASSLAENQPQHF. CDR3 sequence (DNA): TGTGCCAGCAGTTTAGCCGAAAATCAGCCCCAGCATTTT.

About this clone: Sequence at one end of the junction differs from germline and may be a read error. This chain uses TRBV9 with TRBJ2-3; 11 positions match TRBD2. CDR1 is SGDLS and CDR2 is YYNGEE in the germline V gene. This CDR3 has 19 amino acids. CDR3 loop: CANSVVGTSGYFVTDTQYF. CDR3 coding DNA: TGTGCCAACAGCGTAGTAGGGACTAGCGGATACTTTGTCACAGATACGCAGTATTTT.

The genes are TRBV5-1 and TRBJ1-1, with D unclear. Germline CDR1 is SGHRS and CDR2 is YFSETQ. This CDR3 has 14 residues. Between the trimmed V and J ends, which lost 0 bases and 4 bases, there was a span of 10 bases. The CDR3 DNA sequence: TGCGCCAGCAGCTTGGCTGGTTCTTCCACTGAAGCTTTCTTT. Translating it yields CASSLAGSSTEAFF.

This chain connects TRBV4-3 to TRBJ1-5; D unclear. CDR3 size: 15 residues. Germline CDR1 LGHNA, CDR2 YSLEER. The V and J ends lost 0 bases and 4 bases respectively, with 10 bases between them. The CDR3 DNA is TGCGCCAGCAGCCAAGATCAGCTTGGGAATCAGCCCCAGCATTTT. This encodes CASSQDQLGNQPQHF.

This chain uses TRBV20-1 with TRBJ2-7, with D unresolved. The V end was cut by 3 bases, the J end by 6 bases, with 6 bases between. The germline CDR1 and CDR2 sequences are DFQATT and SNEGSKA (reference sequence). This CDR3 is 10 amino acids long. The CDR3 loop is CSARGSEQYF. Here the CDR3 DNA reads TGCAGTGCTAGGGGGTCCGAGCAGTACTTC.

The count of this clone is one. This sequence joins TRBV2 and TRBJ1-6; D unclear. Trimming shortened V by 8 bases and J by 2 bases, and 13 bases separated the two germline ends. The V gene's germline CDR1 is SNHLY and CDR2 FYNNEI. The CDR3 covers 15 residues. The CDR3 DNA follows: TGTGCCAGCGAGGAGGCCGGGGCCTATAATTCACCCCTCCACTTT. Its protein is CASEEAGAYNSPLHF.

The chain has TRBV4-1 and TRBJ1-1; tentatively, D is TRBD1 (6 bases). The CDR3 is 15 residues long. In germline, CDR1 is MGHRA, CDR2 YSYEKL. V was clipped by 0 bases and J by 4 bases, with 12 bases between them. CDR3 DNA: TGCGCCAGCAGCCAAGATTTGGGGGCCGGCACTGAAGCTTTCTTT. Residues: CASSQDLGAGTEAFF.

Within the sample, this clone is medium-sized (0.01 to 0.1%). The CDR3: CASDPAGRDYGYTF. CDR3 coding DNA: TGTGCCAGCGACCCCGCGGGGCGCGACTATGGCTACACCTTC. The rearrangement joins TRBV28 to TRBJ1-2, with TRBD1 as a possible D gene (5 bases). V was shortened by 8 bases and J by 3 bases, with 16 bases between the two germline ends. The CDR3 consists of 14 residues. Looked up from germline, CDR1 is MDHEN and CDR2 is SYDVKM.

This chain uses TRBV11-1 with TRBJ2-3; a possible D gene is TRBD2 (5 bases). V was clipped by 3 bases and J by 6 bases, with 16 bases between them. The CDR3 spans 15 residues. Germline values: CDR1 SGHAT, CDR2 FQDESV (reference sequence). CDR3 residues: CASSLVTGFRDTQYF. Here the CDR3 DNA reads TGTGCCAGCAGCTTGGTAACGGGATTCAGGGATACGCAGTATTTT.

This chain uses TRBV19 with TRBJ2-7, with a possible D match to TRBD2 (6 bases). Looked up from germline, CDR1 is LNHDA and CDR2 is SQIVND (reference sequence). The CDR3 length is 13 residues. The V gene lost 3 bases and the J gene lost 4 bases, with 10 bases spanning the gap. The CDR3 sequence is CASSIPGVYEQYF. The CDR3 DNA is TGTGCCAGTAGTATTCCGGGAGTATACGAGCAGTACTTC.

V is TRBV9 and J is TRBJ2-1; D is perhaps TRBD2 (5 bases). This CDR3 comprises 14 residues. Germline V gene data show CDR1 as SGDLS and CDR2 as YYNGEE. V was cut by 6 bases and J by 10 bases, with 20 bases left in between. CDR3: CASNTQPGSREQFF. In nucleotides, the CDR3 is TGTGCCAGCAACACTCAACCGGGGAGTCGGGAGCAGTTCTTC.

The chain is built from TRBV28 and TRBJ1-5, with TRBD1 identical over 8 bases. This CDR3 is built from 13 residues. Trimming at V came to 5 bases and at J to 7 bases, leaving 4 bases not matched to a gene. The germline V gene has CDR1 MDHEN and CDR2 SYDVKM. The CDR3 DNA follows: TGTGCCAGCAGTGACAGGGGAGGCCAGCCCCAGCATTTT. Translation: CASSDRGGQPQHF.

CDR3 amino acids: CASSFAGVNQPQHF. The DNA of the CDR3 is TGTGCCAGCAGCTTTGCAGGGGTCAATCAGCCCCAGCATTTT. The V gene is TRBV7-8, the J gene TRBJ1-5; D possibly corresponds to TRBD1 (6 bases). Trimming stripped 3 bases from V and 3 bases from J, with 9 bases between. Germline CDR1 SGHVS, CDR2 FQNEAQ. The CDR3 runs 14 residues.

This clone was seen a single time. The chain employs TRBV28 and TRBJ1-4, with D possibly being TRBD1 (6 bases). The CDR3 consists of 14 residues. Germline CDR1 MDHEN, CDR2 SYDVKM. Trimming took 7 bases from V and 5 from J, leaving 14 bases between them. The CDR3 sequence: CASISGQQNEKLFF. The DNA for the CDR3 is TGTGCCAGCATTTCAGGACAGCAAAATGAAAAACTGTTTTTT. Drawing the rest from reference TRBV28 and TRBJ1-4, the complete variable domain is DVKVTQSSRYLVKRTGEKVFLECVQDMDHENMFWYRQDPGLGLRLIYFSYDVKMKEKGDIPEGYSVSREKKERFSLILESASTNQTSMYLCASISGQQNEKLFFGSGTQLSVL.

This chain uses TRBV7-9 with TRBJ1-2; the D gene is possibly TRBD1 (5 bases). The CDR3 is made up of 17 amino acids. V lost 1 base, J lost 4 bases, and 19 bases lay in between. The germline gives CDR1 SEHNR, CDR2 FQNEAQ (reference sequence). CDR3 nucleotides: TGTGCCAGCAGCTTAGACGCGCGACAGCAAACCCTCTATGGCTACACCTTC. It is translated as CASSLDARQQTLYGYTF.

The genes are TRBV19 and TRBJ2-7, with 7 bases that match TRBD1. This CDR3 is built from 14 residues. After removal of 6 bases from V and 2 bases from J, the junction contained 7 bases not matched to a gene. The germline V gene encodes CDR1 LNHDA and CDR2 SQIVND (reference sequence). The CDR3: CASRLGQGAYEQYF. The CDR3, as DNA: TGTGCCAGTAGGTTGGGGCAGGGGGCCTACGAGCAGTACTTC. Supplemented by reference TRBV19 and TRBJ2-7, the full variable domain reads DGGITQSPKYLFRKEGQNVTLSCEQNLNHDAMYWYRQDPGQGLRLIYYSQIVNDFQKGDIAEGYSVSREKKESFPLTVTSAQKNPTAFYLCASRLGQGAYEQYFGPGTRLTVT.

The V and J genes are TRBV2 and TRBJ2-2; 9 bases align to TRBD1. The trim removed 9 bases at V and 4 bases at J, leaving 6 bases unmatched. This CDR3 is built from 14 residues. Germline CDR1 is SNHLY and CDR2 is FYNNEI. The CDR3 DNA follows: TGTGCCAGGAGATACAGGGGGCGCACCGGGGAGCTGTTTTTT. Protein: CARRYRGRTGELFF.

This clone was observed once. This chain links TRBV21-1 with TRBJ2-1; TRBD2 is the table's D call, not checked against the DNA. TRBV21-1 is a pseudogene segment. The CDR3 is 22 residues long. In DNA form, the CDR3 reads TGTGCCAGCAGCTGCGGCAAGAGAGGGAGCGGGATTACCCGGCGCTCCGGGGGCGAGCAGTTCTTC. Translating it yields CASSCGKRGSGITRRSGGEQFF.

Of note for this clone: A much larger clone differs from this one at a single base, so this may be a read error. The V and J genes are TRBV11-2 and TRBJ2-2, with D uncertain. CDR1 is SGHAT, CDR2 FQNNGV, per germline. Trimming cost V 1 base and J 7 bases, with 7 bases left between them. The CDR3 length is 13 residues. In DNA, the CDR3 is TGTGCCAGCAGCTTAGTTTGGGGCGGGGAGCTGTTTTTT. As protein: CASSLVWGGELFF.

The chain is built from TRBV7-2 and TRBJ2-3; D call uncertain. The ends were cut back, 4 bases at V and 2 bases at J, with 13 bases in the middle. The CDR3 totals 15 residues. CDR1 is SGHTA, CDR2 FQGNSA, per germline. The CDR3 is CASSSSGRYTDTQYF. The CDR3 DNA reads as TGTGCCAGCAGCTCGTCCGGGCGATACACAGATACGCAGTATTTT.

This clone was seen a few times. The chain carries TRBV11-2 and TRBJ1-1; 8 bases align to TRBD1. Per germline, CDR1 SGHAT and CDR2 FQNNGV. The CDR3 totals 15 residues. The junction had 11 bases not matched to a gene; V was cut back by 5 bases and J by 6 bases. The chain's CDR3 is CASSPRWDRSPEAFF. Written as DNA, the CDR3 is TGTGCCAGCAGCCCAAGGTGGGACAGGTCCCCTGAAGCTTTCTTT.

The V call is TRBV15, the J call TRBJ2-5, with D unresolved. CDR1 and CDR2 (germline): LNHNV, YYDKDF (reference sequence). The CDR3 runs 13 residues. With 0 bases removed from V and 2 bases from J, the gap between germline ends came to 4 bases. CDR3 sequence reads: CATSRDGQETQYF. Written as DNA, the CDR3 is TGTGCCACCAGCAGAGATGGTCAAGAGACCCAGTACTTC. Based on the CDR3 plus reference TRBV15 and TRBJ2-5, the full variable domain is DAMVIQNPRYQVTQFGKPVTLSCSQTLNHNVMYWYQQKSSQAPKLLFHYYDKDFNNEADTPDNFQSRRPNTSFCFLDIRSPGLGDTAMYLCATSRDGQETQYFGPGTRLLVL.

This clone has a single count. CDR3 region: CASSRTSDNEQFF. In DNA form, the CDR3 reads TGTGCCAGCAGCCGGACTAGCGACAATGAGCAGTTCTTC. The chain recombines TRBV7-3 with TRBJ2-1; 9 bases agree with TRBD2. Germline trimming cut 5 bases from V and 5 bases from J; bases unmatched to any gene: 1. Germline values: CDR1 SGHTA, CDR2 FQGTGA. The CDR3 length is 13 residues.